Described below is a single T cell receptor (beta chain) sequence and its context. Its antigen is undetermined. This sample is drawn from a study of long-term antiretroviral therapy in people with HIV. Study-wide findings and caveats: Clones that had undergone expansion before ART prevailed in the repertoire throughout all time points. Subsequent to ART, diversity was augmented yet persisted below that of transplant donor controls. Whereas controls had wider CDR3 length ranges, HIV repertoires had narrower ones.

Samples were assayed with immunoSEQ v3.0 at survey level. TCRdb keeps only in-frame clones here, not all; method: immunoSEQ multiplex PCR. This sample has around 20,000 clones, with 76% found just once. Going into DNA extraction, samples held roughly 0.95-10 million cryopreserved PBMC. This CDR3 has 15 amino acids. V gave up 2 bases and J gave up 7 bases, with 15 bases separating them. Germline CDR1 and CDR2: SGHVS and FQNEAQ. Here the sequenced sample was unsorted PBMCs, taken 0.5 years before starting antiretroviral therapy. The chain recombines TRBV7-8 with TRBJ1-5; perhaps TRBD1 as D (5 bases). The source of this sequence is a woman aged 45-65 years with HIV. CDR3 sequence: CASSLLPGGEQPQHF. CDR3 coding DNA: TGTGCCAGCAGCTTACTTCCGGGGGGAGAGCAGCCCCAGCATTTT.